Following are 5 T cell receptor beta chains from one sample sequenced in a study of CD4+ T cells in melanoma. Using immunoSEQ multiplex PCR, the repertoire was profiled, and TCRdb retains in-frame clones only, with some absent. The top ten clones hold about 6% of a sample with almost 15,000 clones, roughly 88% of them seen once. What was sequenced was cells from a culture (not recorded whether cultured in vitro). The receptors come from a human donor with melanoma.

The CDR3 is CASEKGVVYNEQFF. CDR3 DNA sequence: TGTGCCAGCGAAAAGGGAGTGGTCTACAATGAGCAGTTCTTC. The chain is built from TRBV5-8 and TRBJ2-1, with D perhaps TRBD2 (5 bases). The CDR3 totals 14 residues. Per the germline V gene, CDR1 is SGHTS and CDR2 is YDEGEE. Trimming removed 7 bases from V and 3 bases from J, with 14 bases in between.

The V gene is TRBV7-9, the J gene TRBJ1-2, with D perhaps TRBD1 (6 bases). The V and J ends lost 5 bases and 8 bases respectively, with 18 bases between them. CDR1 and CDR2 (germline): SEHNR, FQNEAQ (reference sequence). The CDR3 has 14 amino acids. CDR3 amino acids: CASSPGAGAEGYTF. The CDR3 DNA reads TGTGCCAGCAGCCCAGGAGCAGGGGCGGAAGGCTACACCTTC.

This chain links TRBV19 with TRBJ1-5; D gene ambiguous. There are 13 residues in the CDR3. CDR1 and CDR2 (germline): LNHDA, SQIVND (reference sequence). V was trimmed by 5 bases and J by 5 bases, leaving 10 bases between them. CDR3 in amino acids: CASSRDTDQPQHF. In nucleotides, the CDR3 is TGTGCCAGTAGTCGCGACACCGATCAGCCCCAGCATTTT.

The rearrangement links TRBV2 to TRBJ1-3; D is perhaps TRBD1 (5 bases). Trimming pared 0 bases from V and 4 bases from J, leaving 10 bases between. The CDR3 length is 15 residues. CDR1 is SNHLY, CDR2 FYNNEI, per germline. DNA for the CDR3: TGTGCCAGCAGTGAAGCGGGGGGTTTCGGAAACACCATATATTTT. Translating it yields CASSEAGGFGNTIYF.

This chain links TRBV10-3 with TRBJ1-2, with 9 nucleotides matching TRBD1. There are 12 residues in the CDR3. The junction had 6 bases not matched to a gene; V was cut back by 8 bases and J by 8 bases. Germline V CDR1 and CDR2: ENHRY, SYGVKD. In DNA, the CDR3 is TGTGCCATCTCCGGGACAGGGAGGGGCTACACCTTC. Protein: CAISGTGRGYTF.